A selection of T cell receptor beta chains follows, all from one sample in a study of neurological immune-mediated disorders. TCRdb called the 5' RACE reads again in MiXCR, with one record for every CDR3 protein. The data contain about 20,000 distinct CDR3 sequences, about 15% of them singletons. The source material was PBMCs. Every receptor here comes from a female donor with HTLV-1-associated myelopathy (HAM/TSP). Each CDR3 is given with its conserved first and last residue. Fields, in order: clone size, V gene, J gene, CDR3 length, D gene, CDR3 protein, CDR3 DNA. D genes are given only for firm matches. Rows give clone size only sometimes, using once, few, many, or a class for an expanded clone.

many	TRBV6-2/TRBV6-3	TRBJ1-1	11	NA	CASSYGTEAFF	TGTGCCAGCAGCTACGGCACTGAAGCTTTCTTT
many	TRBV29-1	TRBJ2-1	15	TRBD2	CSVEDPVGGRVEQFF	TGCAGCGTTGAAGATCCCGTCGGCGGGAGAGTTGAGCAGTTCTTC
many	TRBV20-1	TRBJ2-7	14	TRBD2	CSARDTGGAGEQYF	TGCAGTGCTAGAGATACCGGGGGGGCTGGCGAGCAGTACTTC
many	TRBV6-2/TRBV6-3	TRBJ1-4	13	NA	CASRVPPQEKLFF	TGTGCCAGCAGAGTCCCTCCTCAAGAAAAACTGTTTTTT
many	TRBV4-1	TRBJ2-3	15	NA	CASSQVPGAADTQYF	TGCGCCAGCAGCCAAGTTCCAGGGGCGGCAGATACGCAGTATTTT
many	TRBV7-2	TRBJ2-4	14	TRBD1	CASSLDRTGNIQYF	TGTGCCAGCAGCTTAGACCGGACAGGAAACATTCAGTACTTC
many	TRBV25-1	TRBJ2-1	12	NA	CASRPQGNEQFF	TGTGCCAGCAGGCCACAGGGTAATGAGCAGTTCTTC
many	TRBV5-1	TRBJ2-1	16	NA	CASSPGGDRTYNEQFF	TGCGCCAGCAGCCCTGGAGGGGACAGAACCTACAATGAGCAGTTCTTC
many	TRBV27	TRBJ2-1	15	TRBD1	CATWDRVSSYNEQFF	TGTGCCACCTGGGACAGGGTGAGCTCCTACAATGAGCAGTTCTTC
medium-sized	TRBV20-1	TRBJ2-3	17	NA	CSAGGGGSGENTDTQYF	TGCAGTGCAGGAGGGGGAGGTTCGGGGGAGAACACAGATACGCAGTATTTT
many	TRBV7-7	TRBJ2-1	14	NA	CASSPLSGTNEQFF	TGTGCTAGCAGCCCCCTTTCAGGGACCAATGAGCAGTTCTTC
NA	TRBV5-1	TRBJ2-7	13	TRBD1	CASRGTGTYEQYF	TGCGCCAGCAGAGGGACAGGGACCTACGAGCAGTACTTC
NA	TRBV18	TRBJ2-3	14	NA	CASSPDRQRDTQYF	TGTGCCAGCTCACCAGACAGGCAAAGAGATACGCAGTATTTT
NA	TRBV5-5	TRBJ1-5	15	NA	CASSSAVKSNQPQHF	TGTGCCAGCAGCTCAGCCGTGAAGAGCAATCAGCCCCAGCATTTT
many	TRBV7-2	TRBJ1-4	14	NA	CASSSGGEVRKLFF	TGTGCCAGCAGCTCTGGGGGGGAGGTGAGGAAACTGTTTTTT
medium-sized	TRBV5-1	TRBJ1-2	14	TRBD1	CASSLQGGNYGYTF	TGCGCCAGCAGCTTGCAGGGGGGCAACTATGGCTACACCTTC
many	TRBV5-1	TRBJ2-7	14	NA	CASSQEAGGHEQYF	TGCGCCAGCAGCCAAGAGGCAGGGGGGCACGAGCAGTACTTC
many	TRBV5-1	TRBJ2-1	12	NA	CASSLITDEQFF	TGCGCCAGCAGCTTGATAACAGATGAGCAGTTCTTC
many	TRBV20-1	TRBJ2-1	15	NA	CSATSRGSSYNEQFF	TGCAGTGCCACCTCCAGGGGCAGCTCCTACAATGAGCAGTTCTTC
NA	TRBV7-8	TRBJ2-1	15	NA	CASSSDSRYYNEQFF	TGTGCCAGCAGCTCGGACAGTCGTTACTACAATGAGCAGTTCTTC